This TCR beta chain emerged from a study of blood T cell repertoires in COVID-19. Profiled with immunoSEQ multiplex PCR; TCRdb holds only in-frame clones, not every one. This repertoire shows 100,000 to 150,000 clones, roughly 90% found once; its top ten account for approximately 2.2%. The CDR3 has 14 amino acids. From germline, CDR1 is PRHDT and CDR2 FYEKMQ (reference sequence). Trimming left V 5 bases short and J 1 base short, with 11 bases between. The V gene is TRBV13, the J gene TRBJ2-5, with D perhaps matching TRBD2 (6 bases). The receptor was isolated from a woman between 45 and 65 years old who had recovered from COVID-19. What was sequenced was PBMCs or T cells enriched from blood (not recorded which). The CDR3 DNA is TGTGCCAGCAGCCCAGGGACTGTCCAAGAGACCCAGTACTTC. This gives the protein CASSPGTVQETQYF.